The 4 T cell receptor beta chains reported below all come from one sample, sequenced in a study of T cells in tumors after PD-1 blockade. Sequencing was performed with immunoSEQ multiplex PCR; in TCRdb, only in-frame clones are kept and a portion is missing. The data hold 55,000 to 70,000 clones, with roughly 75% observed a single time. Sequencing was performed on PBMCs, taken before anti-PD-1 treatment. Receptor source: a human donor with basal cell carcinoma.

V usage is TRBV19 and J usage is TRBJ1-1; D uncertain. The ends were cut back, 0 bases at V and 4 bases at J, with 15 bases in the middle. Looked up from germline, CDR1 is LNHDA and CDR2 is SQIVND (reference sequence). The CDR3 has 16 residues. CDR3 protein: CASSIDPGISATEAFF. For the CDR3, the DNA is TGTGCCAGTAGTATAGATCCGGGTATAAGTGCCACTGAAGCTTTCTTT.

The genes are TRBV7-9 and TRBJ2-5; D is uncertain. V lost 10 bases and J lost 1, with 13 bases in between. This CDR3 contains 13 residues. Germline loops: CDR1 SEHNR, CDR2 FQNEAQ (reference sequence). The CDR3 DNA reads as TGTGCCACCGAAGGACGGACCCAAGAGACCCAGTACTTC. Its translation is CATEGRTQETQYF.

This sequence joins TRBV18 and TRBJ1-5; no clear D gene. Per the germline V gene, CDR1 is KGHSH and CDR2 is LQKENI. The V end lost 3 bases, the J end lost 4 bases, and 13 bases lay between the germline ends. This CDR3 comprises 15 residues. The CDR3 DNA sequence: TGTGCCAGCTCACCTACAACCTTGGAGAATCAGCCCCAGCATTTT. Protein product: CASSPTTLENQPQHF.

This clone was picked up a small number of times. The CDR3 reads CATTDPGGPGTEAFF. The CDR3 region has the DNA TGTGCCACGACAGACCCAGGGGGCCCAGGCACTGAAGCTTTCTTT. This sequence joins TRBV19 and TRBJ1-1; 8 bases align to TRBD1. Germline V gives CDR1 LNHDA, CDR2 SQIVND (reference sequence). This CDR3 region has 15 residues. After removal of 10 bases from V and 4 bases from J, the junction contained 14 bases not matched to a gene.